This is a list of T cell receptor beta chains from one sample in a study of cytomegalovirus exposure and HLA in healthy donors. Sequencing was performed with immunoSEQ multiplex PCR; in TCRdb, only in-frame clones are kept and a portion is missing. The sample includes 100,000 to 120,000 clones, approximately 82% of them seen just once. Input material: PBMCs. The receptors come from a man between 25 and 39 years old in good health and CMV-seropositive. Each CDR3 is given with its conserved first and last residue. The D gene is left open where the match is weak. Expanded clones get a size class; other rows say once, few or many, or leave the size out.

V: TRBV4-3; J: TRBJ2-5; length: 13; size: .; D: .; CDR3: CASSQEQLGTQYF; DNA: TGCGCCAGCAGCCAAGAACAGCTCGGGACCCAGTACTTC
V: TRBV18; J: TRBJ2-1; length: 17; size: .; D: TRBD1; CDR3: CASSPQTGTGTYNEQFF; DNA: TGTGCCAGCTCACCACAAACCGGGACAGGGACCTACAATGAGCAGTTCTTC
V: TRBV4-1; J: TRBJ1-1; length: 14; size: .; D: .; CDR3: CASSQAGQITEAFF; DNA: TGCGCCAGCAGCCAAGCTGGCCAGATAACTGAAGCTTTCTTT
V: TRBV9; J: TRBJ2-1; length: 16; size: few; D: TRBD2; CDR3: CASSDPPTSEGNEQFF; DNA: TGTGCCAGCAGTGACCCACCCACTAGCGAGGGAAATGAGCAGTTCTTC
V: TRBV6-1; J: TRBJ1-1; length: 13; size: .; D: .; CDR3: CASRTDGYTEAFF; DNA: TGTGCCAGCAGGACCGACGGGTACACTGAAGCTTTCTTT
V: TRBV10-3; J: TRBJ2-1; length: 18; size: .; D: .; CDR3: CAISESKYRQGLHNEQFF; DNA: TGTGCCATCAGTGAGTCGAAATATAGGCAGGGGTTACACAATGAGCAGTTCTTC
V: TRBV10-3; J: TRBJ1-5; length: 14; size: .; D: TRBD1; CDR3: CAISETGGDQPQHF; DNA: TGTGCCATCAGTGAAACAGGGGGAGATCAGCCCCAGCATTTT
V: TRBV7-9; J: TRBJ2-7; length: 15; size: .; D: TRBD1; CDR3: CASSNWDRGIHEQYF; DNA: TGTGCCAGCAGCAATTGGGACAGGGGCATCCACGAGCAGTACTTC
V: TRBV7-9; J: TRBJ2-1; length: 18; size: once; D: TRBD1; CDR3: CASSLGDRGIYAYNEQFF; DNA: TGTGCCAGCAGCTTAGGAGACAGGGGAATTTATGCCTACAATGAGCAGTTCTTC
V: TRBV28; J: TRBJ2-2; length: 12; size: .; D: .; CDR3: CASWANTGELFF; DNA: TGTGCCAGCTGGGCTAACACCGGGGAGCTGTTTTTT
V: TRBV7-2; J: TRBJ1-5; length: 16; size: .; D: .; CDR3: CASSLGEGSGNQPQHF; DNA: TGTGCCAGCAGCTTAGGGGAGGGATCAGGCAATCAGCCCCAGCATTTT
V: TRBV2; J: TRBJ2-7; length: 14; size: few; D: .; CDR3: CASSGGREGDEQYF; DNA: TGTGCCAGCAGTGGAGGCAGGGAAGGGGACGAGCAGTACTTC
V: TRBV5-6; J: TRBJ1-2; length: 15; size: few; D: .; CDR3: CASSHRGFGFGGYTF; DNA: TGTGCCAGCAGTCATAGGGGGTTTGGCTTCGGTGGCTACACCTTC
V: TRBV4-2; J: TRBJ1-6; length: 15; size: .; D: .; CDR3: CASSQPEGGPSPLHF; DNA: TGTGCCAGCAGCCAACCCGAGGGAGGTCCCTCACCCCTCCACTTT
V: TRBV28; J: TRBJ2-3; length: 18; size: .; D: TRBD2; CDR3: CASSLGVGAGGMTDTQYF; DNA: TGTGCCAGCAGTCTCGGGGTAGGGGCGGGGGGGATGACAGATACGCAGTATTTT
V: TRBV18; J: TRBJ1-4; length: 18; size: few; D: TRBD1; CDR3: CASSPGQGKGATNEKLFF; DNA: TGTGCCAGCTCACCAGGACAGGGGAAAGGTGCAACTAATGAAAAACTGTTTTTT
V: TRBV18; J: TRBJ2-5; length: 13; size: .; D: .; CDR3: CASSPGEQETQYF; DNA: TGTGCCAGCTCACCAGGGGAGCAAGAGACCCAGTACTTC
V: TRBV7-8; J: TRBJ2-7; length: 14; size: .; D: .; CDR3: CASSLVRGRDEQYF; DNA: TGTGCCAGCAGCTTAGTCAGGGGTAGGGACGAGCAGTACTTC
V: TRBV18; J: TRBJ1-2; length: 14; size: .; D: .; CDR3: CASSPTGRIPGDTF; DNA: TGTGCCAGCTCACCGACCGGCAGGATCCCAGGGGACACCTTC
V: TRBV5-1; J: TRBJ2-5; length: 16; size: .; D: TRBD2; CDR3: CASSLGPSGGQETQYF; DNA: TGCGCCAGCAGCTTGGGACCTAGCGGGGGGCAAGAGACCCAGTACTTC
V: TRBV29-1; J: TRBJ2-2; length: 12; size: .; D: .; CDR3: CSVTAFTGELFF; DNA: TGCAGCGTGACAGCTTTCACCGGGGAGCTGTTTTTT
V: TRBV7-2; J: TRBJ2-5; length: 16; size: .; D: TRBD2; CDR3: CASSLVLAGGKETQYF; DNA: TGTGCCAGCAGCTTAGTACTAGCGGGGGGGAAAGAGACCCAGTACTTC
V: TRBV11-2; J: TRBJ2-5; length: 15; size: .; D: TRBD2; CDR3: CASSFGTSGSETQYF; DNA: TGTGCCAGCAGCTTCGGGACTAGTGGTTCGGAGACCCAGTACTTC
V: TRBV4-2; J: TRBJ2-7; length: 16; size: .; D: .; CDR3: CASSPLGRPGAYEQCF; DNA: TGTGCCAGCAGCCCCCTCGGGCGGCCAGGGGCCTACGAGCAGTGCTTC
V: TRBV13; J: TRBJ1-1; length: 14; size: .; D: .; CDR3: CASSAGTSNTEAFF; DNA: TGTGCCAGCAGCGCGGGGACCTCGAACACTGAAGCTTTCTTT
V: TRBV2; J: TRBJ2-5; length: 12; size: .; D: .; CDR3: CASNVGGKTQYF; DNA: TGTGCCAGCAACGTCGGCGGGAAGACCCAGTACTTC
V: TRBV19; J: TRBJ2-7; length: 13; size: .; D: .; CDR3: CASSSGHLYEQYF; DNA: TGTGCCAGTAGTTCGGGACATCTCTACGAGCAGTACTTC
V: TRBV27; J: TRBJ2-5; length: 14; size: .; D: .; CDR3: CASNPAGHQETQYF; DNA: TGTGCCAGCAACCCCGCGGGCCACCAAGAGACCCAGTACTTC
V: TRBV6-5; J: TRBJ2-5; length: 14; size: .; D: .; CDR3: CASSQQGHQETQYF; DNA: TGTGCCAGCAGTCAACAGGGCCACCAAGAGACCCAGTACTTC
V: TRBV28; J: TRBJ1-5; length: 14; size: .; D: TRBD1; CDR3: CASRAGQASGPQHF; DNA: TGTGCCAGCAGGGCAGGACAGGCGTCCGGGCCCCAGCATTTT
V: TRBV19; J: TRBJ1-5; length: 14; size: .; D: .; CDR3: CASSPLVSNQPQHF; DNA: TGTGCCAGTAGTCCCTTAGTGAGCAATCAGCCCCAGCATTTT
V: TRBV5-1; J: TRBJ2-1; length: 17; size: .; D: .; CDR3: CASSPGMGQGGYNEQFF; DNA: TGCGCCAGCAGCCCCGGGATGGGCCAAGGAGGCTACAATGAGCAGTTCTTC
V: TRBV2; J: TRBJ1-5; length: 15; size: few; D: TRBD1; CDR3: CASSEEDRSNQPQHF; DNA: TGTGCCAGCAGTGAAGAGGACAGGAGCAATCAGCCCCAGCATTTT
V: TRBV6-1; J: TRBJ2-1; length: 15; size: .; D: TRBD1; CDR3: CASRTGTGYINEQFF; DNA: TGTGCCAGCAGGACCGGGACAGGGTATATCAATGAGCAGTTCTTC
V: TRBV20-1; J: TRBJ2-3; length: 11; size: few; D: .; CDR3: CSARFADTQYF; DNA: TGCAGTGCTAGATTCGCAGATACGCAGTATTTT
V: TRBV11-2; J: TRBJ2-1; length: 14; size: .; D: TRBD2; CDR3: CASSPGTTYNEQFF; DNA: TGTGCCAGCAGCCCCGGGACTACCTACAATGAGCAGTTCTTC
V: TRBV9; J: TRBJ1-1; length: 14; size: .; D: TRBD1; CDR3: CASSPQGANTEAFF; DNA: TGTGCCAGCAGCCCTCAGGGGGCGAACACTGAAGCTTTCTTT
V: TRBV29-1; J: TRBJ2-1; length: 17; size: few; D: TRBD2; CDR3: CSVPKMTGTSVYNEQFF; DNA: TGCAGCGTCCCCAAAATGACCGGGACTAGCGTCTACAATGAGCAGTTCTTC
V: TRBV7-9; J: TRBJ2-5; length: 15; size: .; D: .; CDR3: CASSLTPGNGETQYF; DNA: TGTGCCAGCAGCTTGACCCCCGGGAATGGAGAGACCCAGTACTTC
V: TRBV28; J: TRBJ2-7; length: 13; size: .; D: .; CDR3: CASSLAGAYEQYF; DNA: TGTGCCAGCAGTTTGGCAGGGGCCTACGAGCAGTACTTC
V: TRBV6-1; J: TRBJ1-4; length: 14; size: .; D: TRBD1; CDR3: CASSRGQGGEKLFF; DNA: TGTGCCAGCAGCCGTGGGCAGGGGGGAGAAAAACTGTTTTTT
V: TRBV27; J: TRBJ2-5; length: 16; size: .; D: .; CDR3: CASSEDGSYQQETQYF; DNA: TGTGCCAGCAGTGAAGACGGGAGCTACCAACAAGAGACCCAGTACTTC
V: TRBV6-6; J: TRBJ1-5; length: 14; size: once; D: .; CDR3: CASVGGVVDQPQHF; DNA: TGTGCCAGCGTGGGGGGGGTTGTGGATCAGCCCCAGCATTTT
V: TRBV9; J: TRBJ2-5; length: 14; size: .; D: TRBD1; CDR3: CASSLTGEGETQYF; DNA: TGTGCCAGCAGCCTGACAGGGGAAGGGGAGACCCAGTACTTC
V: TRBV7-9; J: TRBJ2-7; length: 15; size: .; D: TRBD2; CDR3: CASRGSGEAPYEQYF; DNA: TGTGCCAGCAGGGGGAGCGGGGAGGCCCCCTACGAGCAGTACTTC
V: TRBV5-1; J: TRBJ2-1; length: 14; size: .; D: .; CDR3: CASSLGGEYNEQFF; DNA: TGCGCCAGCAGCTTGGGGGGGGAATACAATGAGCAGTTCTTC
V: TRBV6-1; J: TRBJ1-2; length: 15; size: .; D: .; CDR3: CASRSGGAGAYGYTF; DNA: TGTGCCAGCAGGTCGGGGGGCGCAGGTGCCTATGGCTACACCTTC